The rows below give T cell receptor beta chains drawn from one sample of a study of shared clonotypes between healthy human individuals. TCRdb keeps only in-frame clones here, not all; method: immunoSEQ multiplex PCR. This sample has some 680,000 clones, with around four fifths found just once. Sequenced material: memory CD4+ T cells sorted from blood. Receptors were obtained from a woman aged 25 to 39 in good health. CDR3s include the opening cysteine and the closing phenylalanine or tryptophan. The D gene is left open where the match is weak.

TRBJ2-3,TRBV15,NA,CATSRDGEKGQYF
TRBJ2-4,TRBV6-5,NA,CATSGAGAAKNIQYF
TRBJ2-3,TRBV30,NA,CAWTPGSDTQYF
TRBJ2-2,TRBV6-5,NA,CASSSGRDTGELFF
TRBJ2-5,TRBV13,TRBD2,CASSLTSAETQYF
TRBJ1-1,TRBV28,NA,CASSPRTLNTEAFF
TRBJ1-4,TRBV6-1,NA,CASSDRGQRDEKLFF
TRBJ2-5,TRBV7-8,NA,CASSPSALIGRGETQYF
TRBJ2-1,TRBV28,TRBD1,CASTGSGTGQFKQFF
TRBJ2-3,TRBV27,NA,CASRALDYTDTQYF
TRBJ1-2,TRBV30,NA,CAWSVRGYYGYTF
TRBJ2-7,TRBV9,TRBD1,CASSVQEDREQYF
TRBJ1-1,TRBV6-1,NA,CASSLTTQNTEAFF
TRBJ2-2,TRBV15,TRBD2,CATSRSAGEYTGELFF
TRBJ2-7,TRBV28,TRBD2,CASSAPGLAGGYEQYF
TRBJ1-1,TRBV28,NA,CASSLGHLPEAFF
TRBJ2-5,TRBV6-1,NA,CASSENGETQYF
TRBJ2-1,TRBV21-1,NA,CASSKRTSGSYNEQFF
TRBJ2-7,TRBV5-1,TRBD1,CASGIIDRAYEQYF
TRBJ2-7,TRBV7-8,NA,CASSWSAKSEQYF
TRBJ2-1,TRBV7-8,NA,CASSRHDPLYNEQFF
TRBJ2-1,TRBV28,NA,CASSLNWGGANNNEQFF
TRBJ2-1,TRBV5-6,TRBD2,CASSLRLRLAGHEQFF
TRBJ2-2,TRBV28,NA,CASSQPGSKRELFF